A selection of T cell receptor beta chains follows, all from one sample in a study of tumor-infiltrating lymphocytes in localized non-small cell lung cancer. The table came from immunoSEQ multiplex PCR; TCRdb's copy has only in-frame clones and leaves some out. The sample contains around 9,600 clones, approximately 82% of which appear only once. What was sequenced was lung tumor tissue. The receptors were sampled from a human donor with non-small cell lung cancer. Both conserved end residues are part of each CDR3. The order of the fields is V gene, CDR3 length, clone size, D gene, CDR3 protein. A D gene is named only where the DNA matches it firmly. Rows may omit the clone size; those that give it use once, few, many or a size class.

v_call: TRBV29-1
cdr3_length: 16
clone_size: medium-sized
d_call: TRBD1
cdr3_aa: CSARKSAQGATDTQYF

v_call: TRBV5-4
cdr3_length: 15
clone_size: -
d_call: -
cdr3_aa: CASSLVQGSTEKLFF

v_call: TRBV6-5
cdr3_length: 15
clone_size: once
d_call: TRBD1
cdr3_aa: CASSYGDRGNEKLFF

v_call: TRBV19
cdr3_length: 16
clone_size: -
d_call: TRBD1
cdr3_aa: CASSGGQGLSNQPQHF

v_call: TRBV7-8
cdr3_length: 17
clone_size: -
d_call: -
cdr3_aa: CASSFTVPISYNSPLHF

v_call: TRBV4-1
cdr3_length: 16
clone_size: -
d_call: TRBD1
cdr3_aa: CASSQDPGQGSDTQYF

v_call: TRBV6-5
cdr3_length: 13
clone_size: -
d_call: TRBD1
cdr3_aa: CASSPRQGHGYTF

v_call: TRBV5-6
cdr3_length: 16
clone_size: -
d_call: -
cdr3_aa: CASSLSGLQLDKPQHF

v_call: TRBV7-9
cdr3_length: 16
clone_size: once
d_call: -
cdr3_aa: CASSLDAGYSNQPQHF

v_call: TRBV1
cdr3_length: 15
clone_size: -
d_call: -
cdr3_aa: CTSSQVVNGEETQYF

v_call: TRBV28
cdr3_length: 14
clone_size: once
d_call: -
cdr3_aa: CASSFPGADYGYTF

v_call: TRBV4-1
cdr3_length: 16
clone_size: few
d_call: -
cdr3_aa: CASSQFPDRTNEKLFF

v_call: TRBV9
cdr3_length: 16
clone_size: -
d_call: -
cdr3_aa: CASSVLTSSGANVLTF

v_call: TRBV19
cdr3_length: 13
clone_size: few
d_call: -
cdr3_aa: CASSRGYNDEQFF